The source of this T cell receptor (beta chain) is a study of T cell changes during pregnancy in multiple sclerosis (dated by TCRdb to about 2019). For context, the study as a whole: In women with multiple sclerosis, the researchers looked at how the T cell repertoire shifted as pregnancy progressed.

Libraries were built with the immunoSEQ multiplex PCR assay. TCRdb mirrors the immuneACCESS table, restricted to in-frame sequences. Some clones are absent from its copies; in checked studies, under half trace to an unresolved V gene, and the reason for the others is unknown. In all, the sample holds about 22,000 clones, and 91% of those were seen once. Approximately 0.71% of the sample is taken by the ten largest. As to this clone: This clone's antigen is unknown. Within one base of it there is no much larger clone, and no base qualities were kept.

The junction shows trimming of 0 bases on V and 2 bases on J, and the gene matches do not reach 2 bases of it. The cysteine opens and the phenylalanine closes a CDR3 of 15 amino acids. Only the CDR3 DNA is retained, 45 bases long and in frame from the first base. Looking up the germline V gene yields CDR1 SGHVS and CDR2 FNYEAQ. The starting material was CD4+ T cells from peripheral blood mononuclear cells, obtained in the third trimester of pregnancy. Recombination connected TRBV7-6 to TRBJ2-3, and 7 bases in between align with TRBD2. The receptor was isolated from a female donor in good health, enrolled as a control in a pregnancy study. The base sequence is TGTGCCAGCAGCTTAGCGGGGACTATCACAGATACGCAGTATTTT. The encoded protein is CASSLAGTITDTQYF. The CDR3 plus the reference TRBV7-6 and TRBJ2-3 genes for the other parts give the full variable domain: GAGVSQSPRYKVTKRGQDVALRCDPISGHVSLYWYRQALGQGPEFLTYFNYEAQQDKSGLPNDRFSAERPEGSISTLTIQRTEQRDSAMYRCASSLAGTITDTQYFGPGTRLTVL.